The T cell receptor beta chain under discussion was sequenced for a study of cytomegalovirus exposure and HLA in healthy donors. Overall study results and limits: TCR beta V- and J-gene trimming, according to a later analysis, was linked to a missense DCLRE1C variant. It was reportedly the case that the classifier diagnosed cytomegalovirus status with high specificity and sensitivity.

Primers for the PCR totalled 60 Vbeta and 13 Jbeta. The data were produced by immunoSEQ multiplex PCR, yet TCRdb's version contains in-frame clones alone and is incomplete. The sample gives around 61,000 clones, roughly two thirds of which show up once; about a sixth is in the top ten. In this sample, this clone turned up once. Its antigen is not identified. This CDR3 is built from 15 residues. Trimming removed 5 bases from V and 0 bases from J, with 8 bases in between. Germline V gene sequence: CDR1 MNHNY, CDR2 SVGAGI (reference sequence). This receptor was obtained from a man aged 35 to 55 in good health and CMV-seropositive. The specimen sequenced was PBMCs. The V call is TRBV6-6, the J call TRBJ2-6; D is possibly TRBD2 (5 bases). The CDR3 spells CASSPSISGANVLTF. The CDR3 DNA reads TGTGCCAGCAGTCCTAGCATCTCTGGGGCCAACGTCCTGACTTTC.